The clone carrying this T cell receptor (beta chain) has only a few counts. What it recognizes is unknown. These data come from a study of cytomegalovirus exposure and HLA in healthy donors. Whole-study findings and limits: Highest at DRB1 and lowest at HLA-C, TCR association rates differed among HLA loci in a later analysis.

PCR involved 60 Vbeta and 13 Jbeta primers. Original processing notes: Later, an analysis found roughly 80 million unique TCR beta chains, and 8.5 million to 14 million of these were shared. Method: immunoSEQ multiplex PCR; TCRdb's copy keeps in-frame clones and lacks some. V, J and clone size reflect that table, while D and trimming were determined from the DNA. Of around 200,000 clones listed, 83% are singletons. Trimming left V 3 bases short and J 1 base short, with 6 bases between. Germline V gives CDR1 SGHVS, CDR2 FNYEAQ. This CDR3 contains 13 residues. Sequenced material: PBMCs. This chain joins TRBV7-6 and TRBJ1-1; D gene uncertain. This receptor was obtained from a man aged 45-60 years in good health and CMV-seronegative. The CDR3: CASSLTRNTEAFF. In nucleotides, the CDR3 is TGTGCCAGCAGCTTGACAAGGAACACTGAAGCTTTCTTT.